The clone carrying this T cell receptor (beta chain) has a count of ten or more. Antigen: not known. The TCR beta CDR3 regions underwent amplification using RNA transcripts as the source. Using the HTBI primer set, a first-round RT-PCR was run on the TCR CDR3. Each CDR3 protein is one row after TCRdb ran MiXCR on the multiplex PCR reads. The sample yields roughly 350,000 distinct CDR3 sequences, more than 14% seen once. This CDR3 comprises 14 residues. CDR1 and CDR2 from the germline V gene are SEHNR and FQNEAQ (reference sequence). V lost 4 bases to trimming and J lost 6 bases, with 16 bases between them. The data are from a study of T cells in Graves' hyperthyroidism and ophthalmopathy. Study results and caveats: Expanded thyroid clonotypes (above 0.001) were mostly also found in blood. Model output signaled ophthalmopathy a median approximately 6 months ahead of onset.

A NOSPECS grade of at least 4, a Clinical Activity Score of at least 3 and duration under 3 months were recorded in ophthalmopathy patients. The chain links TRBV7-9 to TRBJ2-7; possibly TRBD1 or TRBD2 for D (5 bases each). The origin of this receptor is a woman aged 25-40 years with Graves' ophthalmopathy. Sequencing was done on a sample of blood. As DNA, the CDR3 is TGTGCCAGCAGCTCCAGAGGGGACCCCTCCGAGCAGTACTTC. Protein sequence: CASSSRGDPSEQYF.